The 24 T cell receptor beta chains below were found in one sample sequenced in a study of shared clonotypes between healthy human individuals. Repertoires were generated with immunoSEQ multiplex PCR, while TCRdb's copy carries only in-frame clones and drops some. This sample has about 1.5 million clones, with approximately 96% found just once. Sequences were obtained from naive CD4+ T cells sorted from blood. Subset of the sample: CD45RA+ positively selected. The origin of the receptors is a man aged 25-45 years in good health.

In DNA form, the CDR3 reads TGTGCCAGCAGCCCCTTTCTGGCTGCAGATACGCAGTATTTT. This sequence encodes CASSPFLAADTQYF. The chain carries TRBV11-2 and TRBJ2-3, with D unresolved. Deletions cut 5 bases from V and 4 bases from J, with 13 bases between. CDR3 length: 14 amino acids. From germline, CDR1 is SGHAT and CDR2 FQNNGV.

The chain uses TRBV27 and TRBJ1-5; possibly TRBD1 for D (6 bases). This CDR3 is built from 22 residues. Trimming stripped 5 bases from V and 1 base from J, with 33 bases between. Germline CDR1 reads MNHEY; CDR2 reads SMNVEV (reference sequence). CDR3 sequence reads: CASSLDRIIYPPKSGSNQPQHF. The CDR3 DNA is TGTGCCAGCAGTCTCGACAGGATAATCTATCCCCCGAAGTCGGGGAGCAATCAGCCCCAGCATTTT.

The V gene is TRBV5-5, the J gene TRBJ2-7, with 8 bases lining up with TRBD1. This CDR3 contains 16 residues. CDR1 SGHKS and CDR2 YYEKEE come from the germline V gene (reference sequence). With V trimmed by 2 bases and J by 0 bases, 7 bases remained unmatched. The chain's CDR3 is CASSLAGGAGSYEQYF. Here the CDR3 DNA reads TGTGCCAGCAGCTTAGCAGGGGGCGCCGGCTCCTACGAGCAGTACTTC. Supplemented by reference TRBV5-5 and TRBJ2-7, the full variable domain reads DAGVTQSPTHLIKTRGQQVTLRCSPISGHKSVSWYQQVLGQGPQFIFQYYEKEERGRGNFPDRFSARQFPNYSSELNVNALLLGDSALYLCASSLAGGAGSYEQYFGPGTRLTVT.

J is TRBJ2-1 and V is TRBV15; D may be TRBD1 or TRBD2 (5 bases each). V gave up 5 bases and J gave up 0 bases, with 14 bases separating them. From germline, CDR1 is LNHNV and CDR2 YYDKDF (reference sequence). This CDR3 comprises 16 residues. The chain's CDR3 is CATSFSSGSSYNEQFF. CDR3 in DNA: TGTGCCACCAGCTTCAGCTCAGGGAGCTCCTACAATGAGCAGTTCTTC. The full variable domain, completed using reference TRBV15 and TRBJ2-1, is DAMVIQNPRYQVTQFGKPVTLSCSQTLNHNVMYWYQQKSSQAPKLLFHYYDKDFNNEADTPDNFQSRRPNTSFCFLDIRSPGLGDTAMYLCATSFSSGSSYNEQFFGPGTRLTVL.

The chain joins TRBV19 to TRBJ2-2; no clear D gene. V was clipped by 6 bases and J by 7 bases, with 12 bases between them. CDR1 is LNHDA and CDR2 is SQIVND in the germline V gene (reference sequence). CDR3 length: 13 residues. The CDR3 is CASSDKGVGELFF. CDR3 bases: TGTGCCAGTAGCGATAAAGGCGTCGGGGAGCTGTTTTTT.

V usage is TRBV29-1 and J usage is TRBJ2-1; TRBD2 matches at 7 bases. Trimming took 6 bases from V and 9 from J; bases not matched to a gene: 14. This CDR3 spans 14 amino acids. In germline, CDR1 is SQVTM, CDR2 ANQGSEA. CDR3: CSVNRDYRESEQFF. In nucleotides, the CDR3 is TGCAGCGTAAACCGGGACTATAGGGAGAGTGAGCAGTTCTTC.

This clone is a singleton in its sample. The chain carries TRBV6-1 and TRBJ2-3, with a possible D match to TRBD1 (5 bases). CDR3 length: 15 residues. Between the trimmed V and J ends, which lost 1 base and 4 bases, there was a span of 12 bases. The germline CDR1 and CDR2 sequences are MNHNS and SASEGT. Written as DNA, the CDR3 is TGTGCCAGCAGTGAAGTTTGGCAGGGCGCAGATACGCAGTATTTT. This sequence encodes CASSEVWQGADTQYF.

This sequence joins TRBV4-1 and TRBJ1-1, with a tentative D call TRBD1 (5 bases). This CDR3 region has 17 residues. The ends were cut back, 3 bases at V and 6 bases at J, with 23 bases in the middle. The V gene's germline CDR1 is MGHRA and CDR2 YSYEKL. The DNA of the CDR3 is TGCGCCAGCAGCCAGGCTGTGGCAGGGACCTCCTTGGCTGAAGCTTTCTTT. It encodes CASSQAVAGTSLAEAFF.

The chain links TRBV7-9 to TRBJ2-2; 7 nucleotides agree with TRBD1. The ends lost 7 bases at V and 2 bases at J; junction bases unmatched: 4. Germline values: CDR1 SEHNR, CDR2 FQNEAQ (reference sequence). The length of the CDR3 is 14 residues. CDR3 in amino acids: CASTYRGNTGELFF. Here the CDR3 DNA reads TGTGCCAGCACCTACAGGGGAAACACCGGGGAGCTGTTTTTT.

The rearrangement uses TRBV7-9 and TRBJ1-2, with no clear D. The V end lost 1 base, the J end lost 7 bases, and 4 bases lay between the germline ends. Per germline, CDR1 SEHNR and CDR2 FQNEAQ (reference sequence). The CDR3 totals 11 residues. CDR3 in amino acids: CASSLDFGYTF. The CDR3 DNA follows: TGTGCCAGCAGCTTAGACTTTGGCTACACCTTC. The full variable domain, rest sourced from reference TRBV7-9 and TRBJ1-2, is DTGVSQNPRHKITKRGQNVTFRCDPISEHNRLYWYRQTLGQGPEFLTYFQNEAQLEKSRLLSDRFSAERPKGSFSTLEIQRTEQGDSAMYLCASSLDFGYTFGSGTRLTVV.

V and J are TRBV9 and TRBJ1-1; perhaps TRBD1 as D (6 bases). The germline V and J ends were trimmed by 0 bases and 5 bases, with 14 bases remaining between them. The V gene's germline CDR1 is SGDLS and CDR2 YYNGEE. The CDR3 runs 15 residues. The chain's CDR3 is CASSVVAGVMTEAFF. The CDR3 region has the DNA TGTGCCAGCAGCGTAGTGGCAGGGGTAATGACTGAAGCTTTCTTT. Together with reference TRBV9 and TRBJ1-1, the CDR3 gives the full variable domain: DSGVTQTPKHLITATGQRVTLRCSPRSGDLSVYWYQQSLDQGLQFLIQYYNGEERAKGNILERFSAQQFPDLHSELNLSSLELGDSALYFCASSVVAGVMTEAFFGQGTRLTVV.

This chain connects TRBV29-1 to TRBJ2-5, with D possibly being TRBD1 or TRBD2 (6 bases each). Germline V lookup: CDR1 SQVTM, CDR2 ANQGSEA. V lost 0 bases to trimming and J lost 1 base, with 12 bases between them. The CDR3 sequence is 15 residues long. This CDR3 is CSVEDFRGRQETQYF. CDR3 DNA sequence: TGCAGCGTTGAAGATTTCCGGGGGCGCCAAGAGACCCAGTACTTC.

The V gene is TRBV10-3, the J gene TRBJ2-1; 10 nucleotides match TRBD2. Germline-derived CDR1 and CDR2 are ENHRY and SYGVKD. CDR3 length: 17 residues. The junction had 14 bases not matched to a gene; V was cut back by 4 bases and J by 8 bases. The CDR3 coding sequence is TGTGCCATCAGTGGAACCCCTGCTAGCGGGAGTCCCGATGAGCAGTTCTTC. Protein sequence: CAISGTPASGSPDEQFF.

To note about this clone: This sample includes further DNA sequences coding for the same CDR3. V usage is TRBV28 and J usage is TRBJ2-7; 8 nucleotides match TRBD1. CDR3 size: 15 residues. V lost 2 bases and J lost 2; bases outside the gene matches: 5. Germline-derived CDR1 and CDR2 are MDHEN and SYDVKM. CDR3 sequence (DNA): TGTGCCAGCAGTTTACCCGGGACAGGTGCCTACGAGCAGTACTTC. It codes for CASSLPGTGAYEQYF.

The V gene is TRBV6-1, the J gene TRBJ2-7; D is ambiguous. The CDR3 length is 12 residues. With 7 bases removed from V and 0 bases from J, the gap between germline ends came to 7 bases. CDR1 and CDR2 from the germline V gene are MNHNS and SASEGT. The CDR3 region has the DNA TGTGCCAGCACCGGCCGCTCCTACGAGCAGTACTTC. Translating it yields CASTGRSYEQYF.

This chain connects TRBV19 to TRBJ2-7; 9 positions agree with TRBD1. With 5 bases clipped from V and 4 bases from J, the junction kept 6 bases outside the gene matches. Germline CDR1 reads LNHDA; CDR2 reads SQIVND (reference sequence). This CDR3 spans 14 amino acids. CDR3 coding DNA: TGTGCCAGTAGTCTTGGACAGGGGATATACGAGCAGTACTTC. Encoded protein: CASSLGQGIYEQYF. The full variable domain, completed using reference TRBV19 and TRBJ2-7, is DGGITQSPKYLFRKEGQNVTLSCEQNLNHDAMYWYRQDPGQGLRLIYYSQIVNDFQKGDIAEGYSVSREKKESFPLTVTSAQKNPTAFYLCASSLGQGIYEQYFGPGTRLTVT.

The chain carries TRBV30 and TRBJ1-4, with a weak D call TRBD1 (5 bases). The germline CDR1 and CDR2 sequences are GTSNPN and SVGIG (reference sequence). CDR3 length: 15 residues. V gave up 0 bases and J gave up 8 bases, with 16 bases separating them. Here the CDR3 reads CAWSVQGVFREKLFF. The DNA of the CDR3 is TGTGCCTGGAGTGTACAAGGGGTCTTTCGGGAAAAACTGTTTTTT.

This sequence joins TRBV4-3 and TRBJ1-1; TRBD1 might be the D (5 bases). Germline CDR1 reads LGHNA; CDR2 reads YSLEER. This CDR3 has 16 amino acids. The ends were cut back, 3 bases at V and 2 bases at J, with 16 bases in the middle. The CDR3: CASSHTLGGGNTEAFF. The CDR3 bases are TGCGCCAGCAGCCACACCTTGGGCGGGGGAAACACTGAAGCTTTCTTT.

J is TRBJ2-3 and V is TRBV5-4; tentatively, D is TRBD1 (5 bases). From germline, CDR1 is SGHNT and CDR2 YYREEE (reference sequence). This CDR3 region has 16 residues. V lost 0 bases, J lost 4 bases, and 15 bases lay in between. For the CDR3, the DNA is TGTGCCAGCAGCTTGGGTTCGTCTAGGGGCCCAGATACGCAGTATTTT. Translating it yields CASSLGSSRGPDTQYF.

V is TRBV5-4 and J is TRBJ2-7; tentatively, D is TRBD2 (7 bases). The V end was cut by 0 bases, the J end by 0 bases, with 10 bases between. The CDR3 is made up of 15 amino acids. The germline gives CDR1 SGHNT, CDR2 YYREEE (reference sequence). The CDR3 DNA is TGTGCCAGCAGCTTGGCGGGGGGCCGCTCCTACGAGCAGTACTTC. Protein sequence: CASSLAGGRSYEQYF.

The chain has TRBV6-5 and TRBJ1-1; 7 bases align to TRBD1. In germline, CDR1 is MNHEY, CDR2 SVGAGI. The CDR3 runs 13 residues. With V trimmed by 5 bases and J by 3 bases, 3 bases remained unmatched. The CDR3 sequence is CASSETGYTEAFF. CDR3 coding DNA: TGTGCCAGCAGTGAGACAGGGTACACTGAAGCTTTCTTT.

Comment on this clone: Distinct nucleotide sequences in the sample also encode this CDR3. DNA for the CDR3: TGTGCCAGCAGCTTAATTAGCGGGAGCACAGATACGCAGTATTTT. Protein sequence: CASSLISGSTDTQYF. The rearrangement uses TRBV7-3 and TRBJ2-3, with 7 positions matching TRBD2. The CDR3 consists of 15 residues. Per germline, CDR1 SGHTA and CDR2 FQGTGA. The trim removed 1 base at V and 0 bases at J, leaving 1 base unmatched. The complete variable domain, with remaining parts taken from reference TRBV7-3 and TRBJ2-3, reads GAGVSQTPSNKVTEKGKYVELRCDPISGHTALYWYRQSLGQGPEFLIYFQGTGAADDSGLPNDRFFAVRPEGSVSTLKIQRTERGDSAVYLCASSLISGSTDTQYFGPGTRLTVL.

The chain has TRBV2 and TRBJ2-2, with 8 bases identical to TRBD1. There are 19 residues in the CDR3. The germline V gene encodes CDR1 SNHLY and CDR2 FYNNEI. V shed 4 bases and J 4 bases; nucleotides not matched to a gene: 17. The CDR3 DNA follows: TGTGCCAGCAGTGGCCGGGACAGGCCCGCCGGGGGCTTCACCGGGGAGCTGTTTTTT. The encoded protein is CASSGRDRPAGGFTGELFF. Together with reference TRBV2 and TRBJ2-2, the CDR3 gives the full variable domain: EPEVTQTPSHQVTQMGQEVILRCVPISNHLYFYWYRQILGQKVEFLVSFYNNEISEKSEIFDDQFSVERPDGSNFTLKIRSTKLEDSAMYFCASSGRDRPAGGFTGELFFGEGSRLTVL.

Points on this clone: The sample has other DNA sequences that encode this CDR3 too. The gene calls are TRBV2 and TRBJ2-1; D uncertain. This CDR3 comprises 12 residues. Per germline, CDR1 SNHLY and CDR2 FYNNEI. The V and J ends lost 4 bases and 7 bases respectively, with 8 bases between them. The DNA for the CDR3 is TGTGCCAGCAGTGGGGAAGTTAATGAGCAGTTCTTC. Residues: CASSGEVNEQFF.